The clone carrying this T cell receptor beta chain has just a few counts. The data derive from a study of control samples from healthy donors and cancer patients. Libraries were prepared by immunoSEQ multiplex PCR; TCRdb keeps only in-frame clonotypes and omits some of them. This table holds 100,000 or so clones, approximately 90% found once. V lost 4 bases, J lost 8 bases, and 21 bases lay in between. Germline CDR1 and CDR2: MGHRA and YSYEKL. CDR3 length: 17 amino acids. Material for sequencing was blood. The clonotype was recovered from a woman aged 45-60 years in good health. The chain has TRBV4-1 and TRBJ1-6; D is perhaps TRBD1 (6 bases). The CDR3 sequence is CASSPIGTRAGDSPLHF. For the CDR3, the DNA is TGCGCCAGCAGCCCTATCGGGACAAGAGCCGGGGATTCACCCCTCCACTTT.